One sample yielded the 25 T cell receptor beta chains listed below, sequenced in a study of cytotoxic CD8 clonotypes in ibrutinib-treated CLL. Measured with immunoSEQ multiplex PCR; TCRdb has only the in-frame clones, and not every one. The sample yields some 310,000 clones, 80% seen once. The sequencing used PBMCs, collected before ibrutinib treatment. The receptors stem from a human donor with chronic lymphocytic leukemia.

This CDR3 is CSVERQGEDTEAFF. DNA of the CDR3: TGCAGCGTTGAACGGCAGGGGGAGGACACTGAAGCTTTCTTT. V gene TRBV29-1 combines with J gene TRBJ1-1, with TRBD1 matching over 7 bases. V was clipped by 2 bases and J by 3 bases; unmatched bases: 6. The CDR3 is made up of 14 amino acids. Germline assignment: CDR1 SQVTM and CDR2 ANQGSEA.

The chain links TRBV5-1 to TRBJ1-1; no clear D gene. Germline loops: CDR1 SGHRS, CDR2 YFSETQ. CDR3 length: 14 amino acids. Trimming left V 2 bases short and J 5 bases short, with 13 bases between. CDR3 coding DNA: TGCGCCAGCAGCTTAGGAGGTTCGGGAACTGAAGCTTTCTTT. It is translated as CASSLGGSGTEAFF.

The sample holds a few counts of this clone. The genes are TRBV20-1 and TRBJ2-1; a weak D match, TRBD2 (6 bases). CDR1 and CDR2 from the germline V gene are DFQATT and SNEGSKA (reference sequence). Trimming stripped 6 bases from V and 12 bases from J, with 15 bases between. There are 11 residues in the CDR3. As DNA, the CDR3 is TGCAGTGCCAACCCGGGAGTCAGGCAGTTCTTC. This sequence encodes CSANPGVRQFF.

The CDR3 DNA reads TGCGCCAGCAGCCAAGACGGACAGGGGGCTTACAATGAGCAGTTCTTC. The encoded protein is CASSQDGQGAYNEQFF. This chain joins TRBV4-3 and TRBJ2-1; 11 nucleotides match TRBD1. Trimming took 0 bases from V and 4 from J; bases not matched to a gene: 2. Looked up from germline, CDR1 is LGHNA and CDR2 is YSLEER. The CDR3 length is 16 residues.

The chain couples TRBV11-2 to TRBJ2-3; D ambiguous. Germline loops: CDR1 SGHAT, CDR2 FQNNGV. CDR3 length equals 14 residues. Trimming removed 1 base from V and 4 bases from J, with 9 bases in between. DNA of the CDR3: TGTGCCAGCAGCTTAGCTAGTCCCGCAGATACGCAGTATTTT. Translation: CASSLASPADTQYF.

CDR3 sequence reads: CASRGTSLYEQYF. The CDR3, as DNA: TGTGCCAGCAGAGGGACTAGCCTTTACGAGCAGTACTTC. The chain recombines TRBV2 with TRBJ2-7, with 9 bases lining up with TRBD2. The CDR3 loop spans 13 amino acids. Germline CDR1 is SNHLY and CDR2 is FYNNEI. V lost 6 bases to trimming and J lost 4 bases; unmatched junction nucleotides: 4.

The chain carries TRBV7-2 and TRBJ2-2, with a weak D call TRBD2 (6 bases). CDR3 length: 16 residues. Germline lookup yields CDR1 SGHTA and CDR2 FQGNSA. Trimming stripped 5 bases from V and 1 base from J, with 14 bases between. Here the CDR3 reads CASSPRLDKNTGELFF. DNA of the CDR3: TGTGCCAGCAGCCCCCGACTAGATAAGAACACCGGGGAGCTGTTTTTT.

This chain joins TRBV21-1 and TRBJ2-1; TRBD2 reflects the table's D call only, with no check against the DNA. TRBV21-1 is marked as a pseudogene. The length of the CDR3 is 22 residues. In DNA form, the CDR3 reads TGTGCCAGCAGCAGCCCGGGACTAGCGGGAGGGCCTCAAGCGAGCTCCTACAATGAGCAGTTCTTC. Translation: CASSSPGLAGGPQASSYNEQFF.

The chain's CDR3 is CASNRGLANTGELFF. DNA for the CDR3: TGTGCCAGTAATAGGGGGCTCGCGAACACCGGGGAGCTGTTTTTT. This rearrangement joins TRBV19 to TRBJ2-2, with 7 bases aligning to TRBD1. The CDR3 has 15 residues. Trimming removed 7 bases from V and 0 bases from J; junction bases left unmatched: 5. The germline V gene has CDR1 LNHDA and CDR2 SQIVND (reference sequence).

This clone has a single count. The rearrangement uses TRBV27 and TRBJ2-7; maybe TRBD2 (7 bases). There are 13 residues in the CDR3. Germline-derived CDR1 and CDR2 are MNHEY and SMNVEV (reference sequence). Between the trimmed V and J ends, which lost 6 bases and 2 bases, there was a span of 11 bases. CDR3 nucleotide sequence: TGTGCCAGCAGGGGCGGGGGCCCCTACGAGCAGTACTTC. It is translated as CASRGGGPYEQYF.

The chain has TRBV27 and TRBJ2-5; 12 nucleotides agree with TRBD2. Trimming removed 0 bases from V and 4 bases from J; junction bases left unmatched: 6. This CDR3 spans 17 amino acids. Germline V gene sequence: CDR1 MNHEY, CDR2 SMNVEV (reference sequence). CDR3 region: CASSLSRLAGGPETQYF. The CDR3, as DNA: TGTGCCAGCAGTTTATCGAGGCTAGCGGGAGGGCCAGAGACCCAGTACTTC.

The chain has TRBV28 and TRBJ1-4; D gene ambiguous. The CDR3 consists of 17 residues. Germline CDR1 MDHEN, CDR2 SYDVKM. The ends were cut back, 4 bases at V and 5 bases at J, with 20 bases in the middle. In nucleotides, the CDR3 is TGTGCCAGCAGTTCCTCCTATAGGCCAAACTGGAATGAAAAACTGTTTTTT. Its translation is CASSSSYRPNWNEKLFF.

For the CDR3, the DNA is TGCGCCAGCAGCCCTCAGGGGGACTCGGTTGACACCATATATTTT. This codes for CASSPQGDSVDTIYF. This chain uses TRBV4-1 with TRBJ1-3; the match to TRBD1 covers 7 bases. The junction had 11 bases not matched to a gene; V was cut back by 4 bases and J by 8 bases. CDR3 length equals 15 residues. Germline CDR1 and CDR2: MGHRA and YSYEKL.

This clone was counted between two and nine times. In nucleotides, the CDR3 is TGTGCCAGCAGCTTAGTCCCCTCCTACGAGCAGTACTTC. Translating gives CASSLVPSYEQYF. The genes are TRBV7-2 and TRBJ2-7; D not resolved. The V end lost 1 base, the J end lost 0 bases, and 4 bases lay between the germline ends. The CDR3 is made up of 13 amino acids. In germline, CDR1 is SGHTA, CDR2 FQGNSA.

The rearrangement links TRBV10-3 to TRBJ2-1; no reliable D call. Trimming left V 6 bases short and J 8 bases short, with 11 bases between. CDR3 length equals 12 residues. Germline CDR1 reads ENHRY; CDR2 reads SYGVKD. CDR3 loop: CAISKDVHEQFF. CDR3 bases: TGTGCCATCAGCAAAGACGTGCATGAGCAGTTCTTC.

Turning to this clone: Other nucleotide sequences in the sample specify the same CDR3. The V gene is TRBV29-1, the J gene TRBJ2-7, with 8 bases fitting TRBD2. Germline V gives CDR1 SQVTM, CDR2 ANQGSEA. After removal of 2 bases from V and 4 bases from J, the junction contained 10 bases not matched to a gene. The CDR3 loop spans 15 amino acids. CDR3 residues: CSVELLAGGSYEQYF. The CDR3, as DNA: TGCAGCGTTGAACTACTTGCGGGAGGCTCTTACGAGCAGTACTTC.

The chain employs TRBV30 and TRBJ1-1, with D uncertain. This CDR3 spans 13 amino acids. CDR1 and CDR2 (germline): GTSNPN, SVGIG (reference sequence). V gave up 2 bases and J gave up 11 bases, with 18 bases separating them. The CDR3 reads CAWSSVWAALAFF. DNA of the CDR3: TGTGCCTGGAGTTCGGTGTGGGCAGCTTTGGCTTTCTTT.

V gene TRBV11-2 combines with J gene TRBJ1-2; TRBD1 might be the D (6 bases). Germline CDR1 SGHAT, CDR2 FQNNGV. This CDR3 contains 17 residues. V gave up 9 bases and J gave up 4 bases, with 27 bases separating them. The CDR3 loop is CASPPRAGAAYVYGYTF. The DNA of the CDR3 is TGTGCCAGTCCGCCTCGGGCAGGGGCGGCGTATGTCTATGGCTACACCTTC.

The chain carries TRBV2 and TRBJ1-2, with 11 bases lining up with TRBD1. Trimming removed 4 bases from V and 6 bases from J; junction bases left unmatched: 7. The CDR3 extends over 15 amino acids. Per the germline V gene, CDR1 is SNHLY and CDR2 is FYNNEI. DNA of the CDR3: TGTGCCAGCAGTGTAAGGACAGGGGGCTCAGATGGCTACACCTTC. It translates to CASSVRTGGSDGYTF.

A few counts support this clone. CDR3 nucleotides: TGCAGTGCTAGTCCCGCAGATACGCAGTATTTT. Protein: CSASPADTQYF. The V and J genes are TRBV20-1 and TRBJ2-3; D not certain. The V end lost 3 bases, the J end lost 4 bases, and 5 bases lay between the germline ends. Germline CDR1 is DFQATT and CDR2 is SNEGSKA (reference sequence). This CDR3 comprises 11 residues.

The V gene is TRBV5-1, the J gene TRBJ2-2; D is uncertain. This CDR3 comprises 14 residues. V was cut by 7 bases and J by 0 bases, with 10 bases left in between. Germline V gene sequence: CDR1 SGHRS, CDR2 YFSETQ. The CDR3 here is CASAVVPNTGELFF. CDR3 bases: TGCGCCAGCGCTGTCGTACCGAACACCGGGGAGCTGTTTTTT.

V gene TRBV14 combines with J gene TRBJ2-5; TRBD2 matches at 12 bases. CDR1 and CDR2 (germline): SGHDN, FVKESK. This CDR3 spans 14 amino acids. Unmatched junction bases numbered 0, after V lost 0 bases and J lost 7 bases. The chain's CDR3 is CASSQELAGGTQYF. The CDR3 DNA is TGTGCCAGCAGCCAAGAACTAGCGGGGGGGACCCAGTACTTC.

This chain joins TRBV27 and TRBJ2-7; weak D call: TRBD2 (6 bases). Trimming took off 5 bases at V and 0 bases at J, with 11 bases between the two ends. The length of the CDR3 is 14 residues. CDR1 is MNHEY and CDR2 is SMNVEV in the germline V gene (reference sequence). CDR3 in amino acids: CASSAGGISYEQYF. DNA for the CDR3: TGTGCCAGCAGTGCCGGAGGGATCTCCTACGAGCAGTACTTC.

The DNA of the CDR3 is TGTGCCACCCAACCACAATTTGGTGCTGAAGCTTTCTTT. Translated, it gives CATQPQFGAEAFF. The chain couples TRBV27 to TRBJ1-1; no definite D call. V lost 10 bases, J lost 6 bases, and 18 bases lay in between. Germline values: CDR1 MNHEY, CDR2 SMNVEV (reference sequence). This CDR3 has 13 amino acids.

This rearrangement joins TRBV6-1 to TRBJ1-2; 10 positions agree with TRBD1. The ends lost 2 bases at V and 6 bases at J; junction bases unmatched: 3. The CDR3 length is 14 residues. Germline V gene data show CDR1 as MNHNS and CDR2 as SASEGT. The CDR3 region is CASSELGQGDGYTF. The DNA for the CDR3 is TGTGCCAGCAGTGAACTCGGACAGGGGGATGGCTACACCTTC.